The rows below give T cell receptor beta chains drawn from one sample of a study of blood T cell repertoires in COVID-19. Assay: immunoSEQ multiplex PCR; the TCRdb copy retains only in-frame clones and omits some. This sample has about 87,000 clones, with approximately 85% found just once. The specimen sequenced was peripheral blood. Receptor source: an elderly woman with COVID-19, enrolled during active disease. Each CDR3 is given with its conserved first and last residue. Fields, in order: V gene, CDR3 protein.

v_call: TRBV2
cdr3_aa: CASRQGGTEAFF

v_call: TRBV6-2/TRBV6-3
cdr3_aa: CASSYSGRDSTDTQYF

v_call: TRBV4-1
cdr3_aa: CASSQEVRGVDTQYF

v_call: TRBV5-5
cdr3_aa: CASSLADSYSYEQYF

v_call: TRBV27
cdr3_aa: CASSFWVAGGPNEQYF

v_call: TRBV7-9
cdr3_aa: CASSTRALGQGGIFEQYF

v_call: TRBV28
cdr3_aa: CASSSLRPGGNEQFF

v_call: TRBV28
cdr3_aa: CASAHSSTDTQYF

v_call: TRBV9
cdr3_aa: CASSVYQGAGYTF

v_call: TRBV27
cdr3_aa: CASSFHGQARGYTF

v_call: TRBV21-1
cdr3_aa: CASSKAPEGASTGNTIYF

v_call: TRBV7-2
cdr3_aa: CASSARLAGNNEQFF

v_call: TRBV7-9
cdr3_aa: CASSLVGRGLDEQYF

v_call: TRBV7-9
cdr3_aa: CASSPSQLANYGYTF

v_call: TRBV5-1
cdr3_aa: CASSLASGPGQETQYF

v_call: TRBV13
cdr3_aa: CASSSRQGSYNEQFF

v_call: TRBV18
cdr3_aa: CASSKAGYGIDTEAFF

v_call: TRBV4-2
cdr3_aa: CASSPEGQPNYGYTF

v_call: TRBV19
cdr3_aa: CASSTATGSSYEQYF

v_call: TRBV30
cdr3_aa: CAWSVWGHRSATNEKLFF

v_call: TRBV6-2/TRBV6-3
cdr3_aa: CASSPSIEQYF

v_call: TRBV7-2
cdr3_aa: CASSLARTYNTGELFF

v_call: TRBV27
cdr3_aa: CASRRVLAGHEQYF

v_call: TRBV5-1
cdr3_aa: CASSSEVAGLTDTQYF